Listed below are T cell receptor beta chains from one sample, sequenced in a study of blood T cell repertoires in COVID-19. Repertoires were generated with immunoSEQ multiplex PCR, while TCRdb's copy carries only in-frame clones and drops some. The sample yields hundreds of thousands of clones, about nine tenths seen once. The specimen sequenced was peripheral blood. The source of these receptors is a woman in her 50s who had recovered from COVID-19. CDR3s include the opening cysteine and the closing phenylalanine or tryptophan. D genes are given only for firm matches. Size values are once, few and many counts, or a class for expanded clones, and some rows have none.

>-|TRBV24-1|TRBJ2-7|-
TGTGCCACCAGTGATGAGGGAAGGCAGTACTTC
CATSDEGRQYF
>-|TRBV5-6|TRBJ2-7|TRBD2
TGTGCCAGCAGCTTTGAGCGGGAGGGCCCGAACGAGCAGTACTTC
CASSFEREGPNEQYF
>once|TRBV7-8|TRBJ2-2|TRBD2
TGTGCCAGCAGCGCCGGGACTAGCGGGAGGGCCAGTTTAATCGGGGAGCTGTTTTTT
CASSAGTSGRASLIGELFF
>-|TRBV6-6|TRBJ1-2|TRBD1
TGTGCCAGCAGCCGGGACAGGGATGGCTACACCTTC
CASSRDRDGYTF
>-|TRBV6-6|TRBJ2-7|TRBD1
TGTGCCAGCAGTCACCTACAGGGGGGCCCCTACGAGCAGTACTTC
CASSHLQGGPYEQYF
>once|TRBV30|TRBJ1-2|TRBD1
TGTGCCTGGAGTGTTCCCGACAGGGACCACGGCTACACCTTC
CAWSVPDRDHGYTF
>-|TRBV24-1|TRBJ2-5|TRBD1
TGTGCCACCAGTGATTCGTCCCGGGACAGGGTGGAGACCCAGTACTTC
CATSDSSRDRVETQYF
>-|TRBV7-2|TRBJ2-5|-
TGTGCCAGCAGCTCCCGGGGGACCCAGTACTTC
CASSSRGTQYF
>-|TRBV5-4|TRBJ2-4|TRBD2
TGTGCCAGCAGCTTGGGACTAGCTTCCGACATTCAGTACTTC
CASSLGLASDIQYF
>-|TRBV5-4|TRBJ2-5|-
TGTGCCAGCGGCTCGGAGACCCAGTACTTC
CASGSETQYF
>-|TRBV30|TRBJ1-2|TRBD1
TGTGCCTGGAGTGGCAACAGGGGAGACGGCTACACCTTC
CAWSGNRGDGYTF
>-|TRBV5-1|TRBJ1-6|TRBD1
TGCGCCAGCAGCCCCGGACAGGGGGGTTTCTATAATTCACCCCTCCACTTT
CASSPGQGGFYNSPLHF
>-|TRBV9|TRBJ1-3|-
TGTGCCAGCAGCACCCAACCTAACTCTGGAAACACCATATATTTT
CASSTQPNSGNTIYF
>-|TRBV29-1|TRBJ1-4|-
TGCAGCGTTGAAGAGCCCGGGAATAAACTGTTTTTT
CSVEEPGNKLFF